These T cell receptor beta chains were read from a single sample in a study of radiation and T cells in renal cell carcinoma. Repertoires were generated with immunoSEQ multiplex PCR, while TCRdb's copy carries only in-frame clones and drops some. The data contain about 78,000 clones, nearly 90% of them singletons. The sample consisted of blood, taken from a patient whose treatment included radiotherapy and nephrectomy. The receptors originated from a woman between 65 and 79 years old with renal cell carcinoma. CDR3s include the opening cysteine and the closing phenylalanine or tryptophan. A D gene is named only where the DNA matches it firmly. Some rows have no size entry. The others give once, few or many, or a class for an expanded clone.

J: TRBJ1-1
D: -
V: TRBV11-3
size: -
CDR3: CASSLEQGSEAFF
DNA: TGTGCCAGCAGCTTGGAACAGGGTTCTGAAGCTTTCTTT

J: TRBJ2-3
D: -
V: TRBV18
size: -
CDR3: CASSGGSDTQYF
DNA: TGTGCCAGCTCGGGTGGCTCAGATACGCAGTATTTT

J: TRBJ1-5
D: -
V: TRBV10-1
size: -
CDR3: CASTRGRGGNQPQHF
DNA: TGCGCCAGCACCCGGGGGCGAGGAGGCAATCAGCCCCAGCATTTT

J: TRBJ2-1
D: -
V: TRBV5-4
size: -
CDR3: CASSLGESLSYNEQFF
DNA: TGTGCCAGCAGCTTGGGGGAATCCCTCTCCTACAATGAGCAGTTCTTC

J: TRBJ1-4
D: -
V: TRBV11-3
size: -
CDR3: CASSLDWEQEEKLFF
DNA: TGTGCCAGCAGCTTAGATTGGGAACAGGAAGAAAAACTGTTTTTT

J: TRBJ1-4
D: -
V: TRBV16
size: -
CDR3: CASSHRDISTNEKLFF
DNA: TGTGCCAGCAGCCATAGGGACATTTCAACTAATGAAAAACTGTTTTTT

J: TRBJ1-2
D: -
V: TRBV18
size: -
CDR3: CASSPLRGGYGYTF
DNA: TGTGCCAGCTCACCCCTCAGGGGAGGCTATGGCTACACCTTC

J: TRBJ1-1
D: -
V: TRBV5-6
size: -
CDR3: CASLGLLNTEAFF
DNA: TGTGCCAGCCTAGGGCTTCTGAACACTGAAGCTTTCTTT

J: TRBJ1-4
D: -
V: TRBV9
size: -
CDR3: CASSVGTATNEKLFF
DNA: TGTGCCAGCAGCGTAGGGACGGCAACTAATGAAAAACTGTTTTTT

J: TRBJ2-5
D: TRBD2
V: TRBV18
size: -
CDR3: CASSPNGLAGQETQYF
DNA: TGTGCCAGCTCACCAAACGGACTAGCGGGCCAAGAGACCCAGTACTTC

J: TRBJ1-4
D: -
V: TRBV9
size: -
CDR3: CASSVAGGAPNEKLFF
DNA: TGTGCCAGCAGCGTAGCGGGGGGCGCCCCTAATGAAAAACTGTTTTTT

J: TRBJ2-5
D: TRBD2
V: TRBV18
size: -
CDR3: CASMRLAGETQYF
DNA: TGTGCCAGCATGCGACTAGCAGGGGAGACCCAGTACTTC

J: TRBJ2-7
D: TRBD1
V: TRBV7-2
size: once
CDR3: CASSRTGRSSYEQYF
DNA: TGTGCCAGCAGCCGGACAGGGCGAAGCTCCTACGAGCAGTACTTC

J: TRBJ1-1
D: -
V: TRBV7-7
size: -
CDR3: CASSLAPSTEAFF
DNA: TGTGCTAGCAGCTTAGCGCCTAGCACTGAAGCTTTCTTT

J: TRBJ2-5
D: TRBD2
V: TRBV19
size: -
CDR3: CASGLAGKETQYF
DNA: TGTGCCAGCGGACTAGCGGGGAAAGAGACCCAGTACTTC

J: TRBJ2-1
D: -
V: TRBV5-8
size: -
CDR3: CASSPYRGGGEQFF
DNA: TGTGCCAGCAGTCCATACAGGGGAGGGGGTGAGCAGTTCTTC

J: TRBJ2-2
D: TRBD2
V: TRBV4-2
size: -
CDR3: CASSQVGGADTGELFF
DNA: TGTGCCAGCAGCCAAGTCGGGGGGGCGGACACCGGGGAGCTGTTTTTT

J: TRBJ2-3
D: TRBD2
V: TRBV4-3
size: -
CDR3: CASSQEFGSGGHADTQYF
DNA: TGCGCCAGCAGCCAAGAGTTCGGTAGCGGGGGTCACGCAGATACGCAGTATTTT

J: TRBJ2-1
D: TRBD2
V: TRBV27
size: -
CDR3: CASSPLGLALIYNEQFF
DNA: TGTGCCAGCAGCCCCCTAGGACTAGCCCTAATTTACAATGAGCAGTTCTTC

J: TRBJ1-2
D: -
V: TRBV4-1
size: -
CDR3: CASSRTENYGYTF
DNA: TGCGCCAGCAGCCGCACAGAAAACTATGGCTACACCTTC

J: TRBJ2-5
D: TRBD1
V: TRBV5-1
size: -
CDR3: CASSLKGQGSQETQYF
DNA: TGCGCCAGCAGCTTGAAGGGACAGGGCTCACAAGAGACCCAGTACTTC

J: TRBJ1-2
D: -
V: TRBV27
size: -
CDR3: CASRVSGAQGGYTF
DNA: TGTGCCAGCAGGGTCTCAGGGGCCCAAGGGGGCTACACCTTC

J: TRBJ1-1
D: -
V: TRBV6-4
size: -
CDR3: CASSDHVFGAEPMNTEAFF
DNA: TGTGCCAGCAGTGACCATGTTTTTGGGGCAGAGCCCATGAACACTGAAGCTTTCTTT

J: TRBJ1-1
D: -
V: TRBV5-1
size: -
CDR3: CASSLWANTEAFF
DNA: TGCGCCAGCAGCCTCTGGGCGAACACTGAAGCTTTCTTT

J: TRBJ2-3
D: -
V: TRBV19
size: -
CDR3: CASRGERDTQYF
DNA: TGTGCCAGTAGGGGGGAGAGGGATACGCAGTATTTT

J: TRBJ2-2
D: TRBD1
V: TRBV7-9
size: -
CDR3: CASSTRTGNTGELFF
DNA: TGTGCCAGCAGCACGAGGACAGGGAACACCGGGGAGCTGTTTTTT

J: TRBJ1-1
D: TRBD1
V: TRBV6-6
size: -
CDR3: CASSQTGVANTEAFF
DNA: TGTGCCAGCAGCCAGACAGGGGTGGCGAACACTGAAGCTTTCTTT

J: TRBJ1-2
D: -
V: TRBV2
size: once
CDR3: CASSRDKGNYGYTF
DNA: TGTGCCAGCAGTAGGGATAAGGGTAACTATGGCTACACCTTC

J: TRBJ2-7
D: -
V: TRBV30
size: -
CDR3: CAWSVAGTFSYEQYF
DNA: TGTGCCTGGAGTGTAGCCGGGACGTTCTCCTACGAGCAGTACTTC

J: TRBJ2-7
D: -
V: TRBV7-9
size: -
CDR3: CASSLVGVGLYF
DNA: TGTGCCAGCAGCTTAGTTGGGGTGGGTCTGTACTTC

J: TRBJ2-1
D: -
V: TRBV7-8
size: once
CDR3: CASSPARNEQFF
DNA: TGTGCCAGCAGCCCCGCGAGAAATGAGCAGTTCTTC

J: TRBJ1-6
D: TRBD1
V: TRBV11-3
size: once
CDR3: CASSLGTGDNSPLHF
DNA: TGTGCCAGCAGCTTAGGCACAGGGGATAATTCACCCCTCCACTTT

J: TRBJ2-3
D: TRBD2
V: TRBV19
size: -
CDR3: CASSGRGGTDTQYF
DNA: TGTGCCAGTAGTGGCCGGGGGGGCACAGATACGCAGTATTTT

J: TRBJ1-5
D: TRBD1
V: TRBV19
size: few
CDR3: CASSTTGDNQPQHF
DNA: TGTGCCAGTAGTACGACAGGGGACAATCAGCCCCAGCATTTT

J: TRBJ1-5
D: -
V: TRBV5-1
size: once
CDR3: CASSWGTSNQPQHF
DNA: TGCGCCAGCAGTTGGGGGACTAGCAATCAGCCCCAGCATTTT

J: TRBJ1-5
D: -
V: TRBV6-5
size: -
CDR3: CASSRALGDNQPQHF
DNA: TGTGCCAGCAGTAGGGCCCTGGGTGACAATCAGCCCCAGCATTTT

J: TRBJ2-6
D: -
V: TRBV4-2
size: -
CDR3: CASSQELAGANVLTF
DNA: TGTGCCAGCAGCCAAGAGCTCGCTGGGGCCAACGTCCTGACTTTC

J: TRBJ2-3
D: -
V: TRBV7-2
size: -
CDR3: CASSPRMTDTQYF
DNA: TGTGCCAGCAGCCCTCGTATGACAGATACGCAGTATTTT

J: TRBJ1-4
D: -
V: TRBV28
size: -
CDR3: CASSLLGTGEKLFF
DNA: TGTGCCAGCAGTTTATTAGGTACGGGAGAAAAACTGTTTTTT

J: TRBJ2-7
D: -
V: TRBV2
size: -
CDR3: CASSESRGPYEQYF
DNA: TGTGCCAGCAGTGAATCGCGGGGTCCTTACGAGCAGTACTTC

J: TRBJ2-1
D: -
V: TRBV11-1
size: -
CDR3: CASSLAGDSGVEQFF
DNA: TGTGCCAGCAGCTTAGCCGGGGATTCGGGCGTTGAGCAGTTCTTC

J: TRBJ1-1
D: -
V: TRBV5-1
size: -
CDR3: CASSLDTHSGTEAFF
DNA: TGCGCCAGCAGCTTGGATACACATTCTGGCACTGAAGCTTTCTTT